This T cell receptor beta chain was identified during a study of blood T cells in healthy people across ages. Total RNA extracted from each sample amounted to at least 6 micrograms. A sample-barcoded 5' primer and a J-beta primer mix were used in a second PCR of roughly 6 to 12 cycles. TCRdb called the 5' RACE reads again in MiXCR, with one record for every CDR3 protein. The sample holds 650,000 to 900,000 distinct CDR3 sequences, around 68% seen once. Germline-derived CDR1 and CDR2 are MNHNY and SVGAGI (reference sequence). The CDR3 loop spans 11 amino acids. The gene calls are TRBV6-6 and TRBJ2-5, with D unclear. The J call may be wrong; the DNA end is better matched by TRBJ2-7. The TCR sequence derives from a man aged 25-45 years in good health. The sequencing input was blood. The CDR3 nucleotides are TGTGCCAGCAGTATGGATGGCGAGCAGTACTTC. Its translation: CASSMDGEQYF.